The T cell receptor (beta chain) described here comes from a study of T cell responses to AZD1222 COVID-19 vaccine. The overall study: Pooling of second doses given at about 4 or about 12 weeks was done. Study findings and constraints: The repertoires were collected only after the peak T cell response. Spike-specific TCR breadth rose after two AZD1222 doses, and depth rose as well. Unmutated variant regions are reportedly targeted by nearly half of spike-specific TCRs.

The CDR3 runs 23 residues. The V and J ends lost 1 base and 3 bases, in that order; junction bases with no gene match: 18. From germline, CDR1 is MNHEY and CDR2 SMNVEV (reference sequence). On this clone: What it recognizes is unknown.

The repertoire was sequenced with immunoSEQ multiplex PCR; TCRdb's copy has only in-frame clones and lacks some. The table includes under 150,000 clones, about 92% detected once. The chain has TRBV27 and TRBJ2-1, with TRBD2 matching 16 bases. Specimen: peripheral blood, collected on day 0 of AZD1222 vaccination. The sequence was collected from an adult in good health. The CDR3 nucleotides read TGTGCCAGCAGTTTATACTACCATTGGGGACTAGCGGGAGGGTGGAATTACTACAATGAGCAGTTCTTC. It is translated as CASSLYYHWGLAGGWNYYNEQFF.